The TCR beta chain described here comes from a study of blood T cell repertoires in COVID-19. Study information: Samples taken during acute and convalescent COVID-19 were collected in the United States, Italy and Spain.

Seattle-derived patients entered the study during active infection and were followed longitudinally. The germline V gene has CDR1 SGHNT and CDR2 YYREEE (reference sequence). The CDR3 is 13 amino acids. The V and J ends lost 3 bases and 4 bases respectively, with 9 bases between them. Original processing notes: Amplification with reference gene primers provided the estimates of nucleated cell counts. Sequenced by immunoSEQ multiplex PCR; TCRdb stores in-frame clones only, minus some. The V and J calls and clone size were taken over from that table, and D and trimming were inferred from the DNA. The top ten hold roughly 1% of the sample, which has fewer than 60,000 clones, just over 90% seen once.

Sequencing was performed on peripheral blood. The chain combines TRBV5-4 with TRBJ2-3, with no clear D. The receptor's source is a man in his 60s with COVID-19, enrolled during active disease. CDR3 protein: CASSSFSADTQYF. In DNA, the CDR3 is TGTGCCAGCAGCTCCTTCAGCGCAGATACGCAGTATTTT.